Listed below are T cell receptor beta chains from one sample, sequenced in a study of CD8 T cells in ankylosing spondylitis. TCRdb processed the 5' RACE reads anew with MiXCR; each CDR3 protein has one entry. The sample holds some 250,000 distinct CDR3 sequences, 20% to 30% seen once. The sample comprised blood, either unsorted or a sorted T cell fraction (not recorded which). The receptors shown here come from a male donor with ankylosing spondylitis or in good health (not recorded which). CDR3s include the opening cysteine and the closing phenylalanine or tryptophan. Each record gives: CDR3 length, D gene, V gene, J gene, clone size, CDR3 DNA, CDR3 protein. The D gene is left open where the match is weak. The size field is filled for only some rows; it gives once, few, many or a size class.

16	TRBD1	TRBV20-1	TRBJ2-3	NA	TGCAGTGCTAGAGTTATACAGGGGAAGTATACAGATACGCAGTATTTT	CSARVIQGKYTDTQYF
16	NA	TRBV4-1	TRBJ2-1	NA	TGCGCCAGCAGCCATCCCGCGGTGGACAAGACCAATGAGCAGTTCTTC	CASSHPAVDKTNEQFF
15	NA	TRBV12-3/TRBV12-4	TRBJ1-5	NA	TGTGCCAGCAGTTTACGGGGCGGAAGCAATCAGCCCCAGCATTTT	CASSLRGGSNQPQHF
14	NA	TRBV6-1	TRBJ1-4	NA	TGTGCCAGCAGCGTTACAGGGACCTATGAAAAACTGTTTTTT	CASSVTGTYEKLFF
15	NA	TRBV3-1	TRBJ2-6	NA	TGTGCCACCAGCCAAGGTCTGGCTGGGGCCAACGTCCTGACTTTC	CATSQGLAGANVLTF
15	NA	TRBV7-8	TRBJ1-2	many	TGTGCCAGCAGCTCCCGGACCGCTAAAAACTATGGCTACACCTTC	CASSSRTAKNYGYTF
14	NA	TRBV10-3	TRBJ2-6	NA	TGTGCCATCAGAGTGAACTCTGGGGCCAACGTCCTGACTTTC	CAIRVNSGANVLTF
13	NA	TRBV7-3	TRBJ2-7	many	TGTGCCAGCAGCTTACGGTGGGGCGACGAGCAGTACTTC	CASSLRWGDEQYF
17	NA	TRBV12-3/TRBV12-4	TRBJ2-7	many	TGTGCCAGCAGTTTATTTTGGAGTCCACTTTTTTCCTACGAGCAGTACTTC	CASSLFWSPLFSYEQYF
15	TRBD1	TRBV20-1	TRBJ2-1	NA	TGCAGTGCTAGAGGGACAGGCGGCTCCTACAATGAGCAGTTCTTC	CSARGTGGSYNEQFF
14	TRBD1	TRBV12-3/TRBV12-4	TRBJ1-4	NA	TGTGCCAGCAGTGACAGGGAAACTAATGAAAAACTGTTTTTT	CASSDRETNEKLFF
14	TRBD2	TRBV20-1	TRBJ2-7	NA	TGCAGTGCTAGAGGGGACTACCCAAGGGTCGAGCAGTACTTC	CSARGDYPRVEQYF
13	NA	TRBV6-1	TRBJ2-5	few	TGTGCCAGCCTGTTTCACCACCCAGGGGACCAGTACTTC	CASLFHHPGDQYF
15	NA	TRBV6-1	TRBJ2-5	NA	TGTGCCAGCACTACTAGGGGGGGGATCCAAGAGACCCAGTACTTC	CASTTRGGIQETQYF
13	TRBD1	TRBV20-1	TRBJ1-2	many	TGCAGTGCCCGAATATACAGGGGGGGAGGCTACACCTTC	CSARIYRGGGYTF
16	NA	TRBV19	TRBJ2-1	NA	TGTGCCAGTAGTTCCACGGGTTCAAAAGCAAGGCATGAGCAGTTCTTC	CASSSTGSKARHEQFF
16	TRBD1	TRBV4-1	TRBJ1-6	many	TGCGCCAGCAGCCAAGAAGGGGGACAGTACAATTCACCCCTCCACTTT	CASSQEGGQYNSPLHF
14	NA	TRBV12-3/TRBV12-4	TRBJ1-5	NA	TGTGCCAGCAGTTTATTGAGGTTAGGGCAGCCCCAGCATTTT	CASSLLRLGQPQHF
10	NA	TRBV20-1	TRBJ2-7	NA	TGCAGTGCTAGGCCCGTAGAGCAGTACTTC	CSARPVEQYF
13	NA	TRBV29-1	TRBJ2-5	many	TGCAGCGTTGACTTGGGGGCCGCGGAGACCCAGTACTTC	CSVDLGAAETQYF
14	TRBD1	TRBV29-1	TRBJ2-1	many	TGCAGCGTTGTGGGACAGGGGCCCTACAATGAGCAGTTCTTC	CSVVGQGPYNEQFF
14	NA	TRBV9	TRBJ2-7	many	TGTGCCAGCAGCGTAGGGCCGCTAGCCTACGAGCAGTACTTC	CASSVGPLAYEQYF
17	TRBD2	TRBV18	TRBJ2-3	NA	TGTGCCAGCTCACCCTATCTTAGCGGGGGGCGGACAGATACGCAGTATTTT	CASSPYLSGGRTDTQYF